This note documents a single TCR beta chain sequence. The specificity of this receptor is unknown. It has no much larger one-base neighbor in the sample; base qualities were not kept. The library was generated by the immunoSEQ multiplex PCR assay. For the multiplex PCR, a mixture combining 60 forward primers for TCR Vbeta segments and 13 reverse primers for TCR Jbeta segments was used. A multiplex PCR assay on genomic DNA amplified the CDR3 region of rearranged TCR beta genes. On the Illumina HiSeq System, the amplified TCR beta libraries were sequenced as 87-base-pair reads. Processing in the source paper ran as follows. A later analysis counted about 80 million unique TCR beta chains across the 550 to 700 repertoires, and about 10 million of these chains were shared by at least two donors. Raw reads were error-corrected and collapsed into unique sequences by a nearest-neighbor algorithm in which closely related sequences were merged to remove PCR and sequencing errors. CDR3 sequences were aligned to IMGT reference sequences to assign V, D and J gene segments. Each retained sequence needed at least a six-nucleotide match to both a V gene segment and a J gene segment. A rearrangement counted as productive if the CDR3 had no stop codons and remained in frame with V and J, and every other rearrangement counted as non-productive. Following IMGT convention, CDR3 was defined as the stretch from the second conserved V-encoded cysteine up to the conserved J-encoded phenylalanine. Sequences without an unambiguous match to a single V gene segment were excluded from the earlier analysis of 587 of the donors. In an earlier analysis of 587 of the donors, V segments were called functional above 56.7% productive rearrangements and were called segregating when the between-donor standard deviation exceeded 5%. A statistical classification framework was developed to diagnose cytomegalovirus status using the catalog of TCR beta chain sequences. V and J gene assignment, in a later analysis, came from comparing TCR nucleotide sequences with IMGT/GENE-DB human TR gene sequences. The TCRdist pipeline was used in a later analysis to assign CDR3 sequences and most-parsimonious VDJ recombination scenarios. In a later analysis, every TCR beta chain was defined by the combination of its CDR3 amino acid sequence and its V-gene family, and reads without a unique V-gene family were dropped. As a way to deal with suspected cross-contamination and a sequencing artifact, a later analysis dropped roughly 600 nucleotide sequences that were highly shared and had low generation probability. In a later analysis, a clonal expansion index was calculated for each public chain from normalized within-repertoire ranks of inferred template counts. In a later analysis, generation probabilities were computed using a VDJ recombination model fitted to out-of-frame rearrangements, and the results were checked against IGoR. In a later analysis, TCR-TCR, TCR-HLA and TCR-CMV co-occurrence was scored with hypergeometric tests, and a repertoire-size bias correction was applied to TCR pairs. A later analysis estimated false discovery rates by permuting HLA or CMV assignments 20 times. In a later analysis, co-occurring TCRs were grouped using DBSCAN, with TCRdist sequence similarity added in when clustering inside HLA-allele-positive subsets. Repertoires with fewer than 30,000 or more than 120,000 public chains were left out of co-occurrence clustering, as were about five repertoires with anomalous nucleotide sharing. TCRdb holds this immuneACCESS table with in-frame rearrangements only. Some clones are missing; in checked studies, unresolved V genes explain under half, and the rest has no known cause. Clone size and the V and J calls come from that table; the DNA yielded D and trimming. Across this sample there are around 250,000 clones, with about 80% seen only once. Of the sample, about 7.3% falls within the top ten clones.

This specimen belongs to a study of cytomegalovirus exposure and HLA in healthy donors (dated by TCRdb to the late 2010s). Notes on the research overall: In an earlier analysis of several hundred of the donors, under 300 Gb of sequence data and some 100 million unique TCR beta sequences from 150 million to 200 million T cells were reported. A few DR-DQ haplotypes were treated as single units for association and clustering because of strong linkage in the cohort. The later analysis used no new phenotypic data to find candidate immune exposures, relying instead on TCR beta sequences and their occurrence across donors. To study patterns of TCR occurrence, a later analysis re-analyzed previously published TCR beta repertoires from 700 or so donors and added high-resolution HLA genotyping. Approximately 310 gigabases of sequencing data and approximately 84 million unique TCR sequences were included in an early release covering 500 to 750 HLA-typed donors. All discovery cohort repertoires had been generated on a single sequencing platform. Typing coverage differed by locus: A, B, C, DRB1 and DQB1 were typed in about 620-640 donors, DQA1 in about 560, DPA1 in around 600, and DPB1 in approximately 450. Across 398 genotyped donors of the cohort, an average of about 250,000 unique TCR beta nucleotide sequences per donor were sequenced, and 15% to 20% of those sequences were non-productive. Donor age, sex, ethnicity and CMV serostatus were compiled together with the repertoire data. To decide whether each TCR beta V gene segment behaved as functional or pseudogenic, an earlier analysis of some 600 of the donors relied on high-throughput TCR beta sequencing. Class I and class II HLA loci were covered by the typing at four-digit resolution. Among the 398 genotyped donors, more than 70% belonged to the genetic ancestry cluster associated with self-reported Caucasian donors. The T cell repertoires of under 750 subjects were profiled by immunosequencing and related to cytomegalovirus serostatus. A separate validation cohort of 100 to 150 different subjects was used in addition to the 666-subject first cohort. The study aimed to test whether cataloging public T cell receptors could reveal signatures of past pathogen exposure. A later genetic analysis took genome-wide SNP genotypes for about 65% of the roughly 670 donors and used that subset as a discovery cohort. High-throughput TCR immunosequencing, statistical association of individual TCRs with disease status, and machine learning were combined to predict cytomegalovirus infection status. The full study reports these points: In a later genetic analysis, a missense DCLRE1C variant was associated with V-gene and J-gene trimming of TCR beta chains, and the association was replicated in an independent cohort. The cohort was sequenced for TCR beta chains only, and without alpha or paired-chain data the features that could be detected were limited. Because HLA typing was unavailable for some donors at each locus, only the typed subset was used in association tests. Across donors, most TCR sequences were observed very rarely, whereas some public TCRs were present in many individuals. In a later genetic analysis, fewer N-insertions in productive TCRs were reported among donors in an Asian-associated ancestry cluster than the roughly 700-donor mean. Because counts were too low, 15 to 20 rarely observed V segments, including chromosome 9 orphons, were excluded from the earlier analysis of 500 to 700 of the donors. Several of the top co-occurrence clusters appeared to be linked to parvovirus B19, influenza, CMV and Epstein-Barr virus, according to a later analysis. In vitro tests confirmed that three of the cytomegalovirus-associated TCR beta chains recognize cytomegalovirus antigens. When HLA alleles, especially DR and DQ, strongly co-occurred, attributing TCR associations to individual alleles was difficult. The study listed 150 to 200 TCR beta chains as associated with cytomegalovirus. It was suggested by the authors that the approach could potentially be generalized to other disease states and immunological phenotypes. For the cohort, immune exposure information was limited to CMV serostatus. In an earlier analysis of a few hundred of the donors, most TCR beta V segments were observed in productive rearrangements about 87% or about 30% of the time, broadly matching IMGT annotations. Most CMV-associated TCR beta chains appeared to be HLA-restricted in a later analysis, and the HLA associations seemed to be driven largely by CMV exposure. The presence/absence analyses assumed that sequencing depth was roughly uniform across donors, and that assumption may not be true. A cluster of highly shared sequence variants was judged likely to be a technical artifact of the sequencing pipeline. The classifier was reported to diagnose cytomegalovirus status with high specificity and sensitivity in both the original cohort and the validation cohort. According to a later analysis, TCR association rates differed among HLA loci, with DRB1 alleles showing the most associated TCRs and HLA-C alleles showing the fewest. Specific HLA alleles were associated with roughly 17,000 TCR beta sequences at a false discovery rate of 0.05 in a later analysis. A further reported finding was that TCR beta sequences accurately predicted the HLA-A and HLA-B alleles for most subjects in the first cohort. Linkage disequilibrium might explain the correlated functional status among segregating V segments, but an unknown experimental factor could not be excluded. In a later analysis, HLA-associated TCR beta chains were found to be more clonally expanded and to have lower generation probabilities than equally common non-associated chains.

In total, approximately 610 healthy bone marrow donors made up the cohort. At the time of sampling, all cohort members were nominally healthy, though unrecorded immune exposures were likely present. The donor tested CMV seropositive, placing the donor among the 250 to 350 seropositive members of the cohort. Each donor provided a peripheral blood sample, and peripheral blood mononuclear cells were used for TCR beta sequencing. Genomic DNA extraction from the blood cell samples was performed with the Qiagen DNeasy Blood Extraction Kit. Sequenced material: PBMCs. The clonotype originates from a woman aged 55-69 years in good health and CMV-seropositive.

The CDR3: CASSSHGQAYEQYF. The DNA sequence is as follows: TGTGCCAGCAGTTCGCACGGACAAGCCTACGAGCAGTACTTC. The chain links TRBV28 with TRBJ2-7, with a weak D call of TRBD1 (5 bases match). The CDR3 goes from the cysteine to the phenylalanine over 14 residues. Only the CDR3 DNA is retained, 42 bases long and in frame from the first base. V is cut by 4 bases and J by 2 bases, and the space between the germline ends is 12 bases. From a lookup of the germline V gene, CDR1 and CDR2 are MDHEN and SYDVKM. The variable domain in full, with residues beyond the CDR3 obtained from the reference TRBV28 and TRBJ2-7 genes, is DVKVTQSSRYLVKRTGEKVFLECVQDMDHENMFWYRQDPGLGLRLIYFSYDVKMKEKGDIPEGYSVSREKKERFSLILESASTNQTSMYLCASSSHGQAYEQYFGPGTRLTVT.